This TCR beta chain was sequenced in a study of T cell repertoires in cytomegalovirus infection. Turning to the study itself: Both recently identified HLA-C-restricted and well-studied HLA-B-restricted CMV epitopes were used in the study. It can be stated that public TCR beta signatures indicated CMV infection as well as a matching HLA type.

Germline V gene lookup returns CDR1 SGHTS and CDR2 YDEGEE. The CDR3 is 17 amino acids. Trimming shortened V by 4 bases and J by 0 bases, and 17 bases separated the two germline ends. In its sample, this clonotype was seen a few times. Its antigen is unknown. Study observations and caveats: CMV-specific TCR beta clonotypes restricted by HLA-C were the ones dominating the ex vivo response. Summed frequency of public TCR beta families distinguished CMV carriers with the relevant HLA.

TCRdb ran MiXCR on the reads and lists one entry per CDR3 protein. The table lists approximately 300,000 distinct CDR3 sequences, around 25% of them singletons. This receptor was taken from a human donor in good health (CMV status not recorded). Some clones in this sample may be carry-over from other donors' samples. The source was cultured PBMCs, collected from culture after CMV antigen stimulation. V is TRBV5-8 and J is TRBJ2-1; D is unresolved. Here the CDR3 reads CASSRLAGVSSYNEQFF. DNA of the CDR3: TGTGCCAGCAGCCGTTTAGCCGGCGTCAGCTCCTACAATGAGCAGTTCTTC.